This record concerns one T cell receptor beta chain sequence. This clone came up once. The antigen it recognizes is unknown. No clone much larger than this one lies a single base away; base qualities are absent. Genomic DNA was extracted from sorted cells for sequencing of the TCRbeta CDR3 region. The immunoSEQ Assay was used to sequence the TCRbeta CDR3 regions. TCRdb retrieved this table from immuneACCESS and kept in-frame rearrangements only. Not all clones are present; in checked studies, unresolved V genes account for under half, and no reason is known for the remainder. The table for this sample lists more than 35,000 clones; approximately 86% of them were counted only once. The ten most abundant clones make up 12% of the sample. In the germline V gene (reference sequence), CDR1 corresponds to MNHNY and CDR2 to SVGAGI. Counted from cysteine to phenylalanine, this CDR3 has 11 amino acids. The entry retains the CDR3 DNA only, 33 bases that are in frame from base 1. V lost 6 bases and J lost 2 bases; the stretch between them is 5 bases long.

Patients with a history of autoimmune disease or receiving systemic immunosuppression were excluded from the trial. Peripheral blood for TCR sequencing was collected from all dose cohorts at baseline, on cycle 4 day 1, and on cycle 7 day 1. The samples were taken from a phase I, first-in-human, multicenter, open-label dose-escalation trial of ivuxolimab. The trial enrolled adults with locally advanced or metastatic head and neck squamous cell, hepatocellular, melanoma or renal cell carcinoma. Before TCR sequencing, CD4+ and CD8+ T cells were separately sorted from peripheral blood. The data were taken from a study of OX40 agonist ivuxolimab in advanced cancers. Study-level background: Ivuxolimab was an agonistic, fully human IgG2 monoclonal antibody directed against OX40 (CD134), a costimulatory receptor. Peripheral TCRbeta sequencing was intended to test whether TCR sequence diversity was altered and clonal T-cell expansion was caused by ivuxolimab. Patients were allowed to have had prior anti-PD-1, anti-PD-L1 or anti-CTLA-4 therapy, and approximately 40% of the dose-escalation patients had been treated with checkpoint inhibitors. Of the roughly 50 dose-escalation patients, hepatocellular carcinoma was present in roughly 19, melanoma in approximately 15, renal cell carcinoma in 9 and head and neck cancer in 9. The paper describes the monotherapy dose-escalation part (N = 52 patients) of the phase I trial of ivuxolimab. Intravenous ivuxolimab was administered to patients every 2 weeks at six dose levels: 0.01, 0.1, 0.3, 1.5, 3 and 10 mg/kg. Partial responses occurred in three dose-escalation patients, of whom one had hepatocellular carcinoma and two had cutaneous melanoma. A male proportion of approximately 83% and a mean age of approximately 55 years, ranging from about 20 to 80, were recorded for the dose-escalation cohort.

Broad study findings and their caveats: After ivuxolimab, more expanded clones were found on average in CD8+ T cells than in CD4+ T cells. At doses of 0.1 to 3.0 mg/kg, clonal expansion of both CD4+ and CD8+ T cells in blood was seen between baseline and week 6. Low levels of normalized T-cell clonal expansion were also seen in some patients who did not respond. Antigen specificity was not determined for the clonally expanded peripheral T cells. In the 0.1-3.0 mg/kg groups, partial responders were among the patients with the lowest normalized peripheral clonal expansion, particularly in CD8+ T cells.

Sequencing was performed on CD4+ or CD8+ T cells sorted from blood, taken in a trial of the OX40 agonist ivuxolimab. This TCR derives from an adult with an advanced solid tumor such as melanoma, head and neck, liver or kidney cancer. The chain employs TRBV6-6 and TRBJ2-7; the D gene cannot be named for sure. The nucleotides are TGTGCCAGCAGCCAAGCCTACGAGCAGTACTTC. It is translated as CASSQAYEQYF.